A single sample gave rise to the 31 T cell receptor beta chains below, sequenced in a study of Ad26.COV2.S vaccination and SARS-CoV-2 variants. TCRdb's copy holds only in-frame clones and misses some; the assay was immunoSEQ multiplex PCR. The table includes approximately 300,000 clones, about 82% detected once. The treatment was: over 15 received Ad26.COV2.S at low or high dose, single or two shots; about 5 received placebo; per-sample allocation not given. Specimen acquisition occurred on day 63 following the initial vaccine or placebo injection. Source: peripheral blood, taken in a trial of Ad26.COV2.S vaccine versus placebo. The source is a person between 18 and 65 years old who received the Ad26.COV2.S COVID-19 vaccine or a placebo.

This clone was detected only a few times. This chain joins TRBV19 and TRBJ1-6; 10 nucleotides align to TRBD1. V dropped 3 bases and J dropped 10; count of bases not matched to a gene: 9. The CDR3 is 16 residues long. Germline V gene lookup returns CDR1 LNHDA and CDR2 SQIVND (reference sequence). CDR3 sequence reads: CASSIQGTGVRSPLHF. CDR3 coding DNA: TGTGCCAGTAGTATCCAGGGGACAGGGGTACGATCACCCCTCCACTTT.

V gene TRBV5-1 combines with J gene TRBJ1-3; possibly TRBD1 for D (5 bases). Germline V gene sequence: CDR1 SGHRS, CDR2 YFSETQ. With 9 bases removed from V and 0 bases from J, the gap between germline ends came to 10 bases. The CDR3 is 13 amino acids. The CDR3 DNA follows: TGCGCCACCAGACAGAACTCTGGAAACACCATATATTTT. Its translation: CATRQNSGNTIYF.

CDR3 loop: CASSPRGKGGYTF. The CDR3 nucleotides read TGTGCCAGTAGTCCCAGAGGGAAAGGTGGCTACACCTTC. This chain connects TRBV19 to TRBJ1-2; D unclear. The CDR3 runs to 13 residues. Per the germline V gene, CDR1 is LNHDA and CDR2 is SQIVND (reference sequence). Between the trimmed V and J ends, which lost 5 bases and 7 bases, there was a span of 14 bases.

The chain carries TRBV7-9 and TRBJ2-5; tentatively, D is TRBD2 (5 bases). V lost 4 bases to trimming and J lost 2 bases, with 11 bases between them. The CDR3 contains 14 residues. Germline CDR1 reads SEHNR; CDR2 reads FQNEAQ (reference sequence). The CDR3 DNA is TGTGCCAGCAGCTCGTCGCGGAGGCAAGAGACCCAGTACTTC. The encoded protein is CASSSSRRQETQYF.

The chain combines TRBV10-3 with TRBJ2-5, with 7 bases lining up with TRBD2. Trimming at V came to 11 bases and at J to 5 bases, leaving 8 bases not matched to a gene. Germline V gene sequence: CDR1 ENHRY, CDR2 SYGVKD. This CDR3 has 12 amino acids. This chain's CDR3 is CAASGVGETQYF. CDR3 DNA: TGTGCCGCCAGCGGGGTAGGGGAGACCCAGTACTTC.

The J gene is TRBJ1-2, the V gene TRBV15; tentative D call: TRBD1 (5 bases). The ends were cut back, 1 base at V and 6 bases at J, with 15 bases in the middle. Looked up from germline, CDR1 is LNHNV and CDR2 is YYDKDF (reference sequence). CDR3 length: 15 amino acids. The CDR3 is CATSRVQVEVDGYTF. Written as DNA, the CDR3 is TGTGCCACCAGCAGAGTACAGGTAGAGGTGGATGGCTACACCTTC.

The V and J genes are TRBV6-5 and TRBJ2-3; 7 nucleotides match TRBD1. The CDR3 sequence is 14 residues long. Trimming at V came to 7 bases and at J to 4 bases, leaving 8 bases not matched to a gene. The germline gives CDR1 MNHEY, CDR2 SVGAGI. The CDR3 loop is CASMGQRGADTQYF. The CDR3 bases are TGTGCCAGCATGGGACAGAGGGGCGCAGATACGCAGTATTTT.

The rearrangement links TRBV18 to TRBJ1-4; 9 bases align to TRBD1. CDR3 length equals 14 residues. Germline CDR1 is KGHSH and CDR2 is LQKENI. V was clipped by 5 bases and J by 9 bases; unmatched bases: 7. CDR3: CASSSGTGNQKLFF. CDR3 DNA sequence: TGTGCCAGCTCATCCGGGACAGGGAACCAAAAACTGTTTTTT.

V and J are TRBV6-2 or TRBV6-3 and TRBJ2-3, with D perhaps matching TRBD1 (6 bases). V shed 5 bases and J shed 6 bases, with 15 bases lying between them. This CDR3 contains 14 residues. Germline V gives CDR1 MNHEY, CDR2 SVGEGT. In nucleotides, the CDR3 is TGTGCCAGCAGTCGGGGCCCAGGGGTGGATACGCAGTATTTT. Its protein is CASSRGPGVDTQYF.

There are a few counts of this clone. In DNA form, the CDR3 reads TGTGCCAGCGGAGGAGGGACCAACACCGGGGAGCTGTTTTTT. This codes for CASGGGTNTGELFF. The chain combines TRBV6-5 with TRBJ2-2; a weak D match, TRBD2 (6 bases). The germline V and J ends were trimmed by 8 bases and 2 bases, with 12 bases remaining between them. Per germline, CDR1 MNHEY and CDR2 SVGAGI. CDR3 length: 14 residues.

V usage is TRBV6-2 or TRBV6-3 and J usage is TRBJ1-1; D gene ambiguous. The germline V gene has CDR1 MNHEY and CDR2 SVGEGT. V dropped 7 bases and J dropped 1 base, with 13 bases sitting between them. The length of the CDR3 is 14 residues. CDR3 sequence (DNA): TGTGCCAGCACCCCCTGGCAGGAGAACACTGAAGCTTTCTTT. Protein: CASTPWQENTEAFF.

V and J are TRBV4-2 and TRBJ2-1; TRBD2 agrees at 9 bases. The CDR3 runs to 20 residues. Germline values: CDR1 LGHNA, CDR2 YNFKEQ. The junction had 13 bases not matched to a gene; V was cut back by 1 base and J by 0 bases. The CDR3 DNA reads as TGTGCCAGCAGCCAAGCGAGGCGGGGGGGCACATTGAGCTCCTACAATGAGCAGTTCTTC. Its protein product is CASSQARRGGTLSSYNEQFF.

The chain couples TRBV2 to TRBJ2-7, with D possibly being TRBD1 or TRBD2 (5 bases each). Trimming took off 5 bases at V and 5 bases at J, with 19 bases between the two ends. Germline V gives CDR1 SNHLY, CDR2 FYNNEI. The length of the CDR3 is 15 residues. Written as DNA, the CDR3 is TGTGCCAGCAGTAAGAACCGGGACCCCCTGGACGAGCAGTACTTC. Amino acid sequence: CASSKNRDPLDEQYF.

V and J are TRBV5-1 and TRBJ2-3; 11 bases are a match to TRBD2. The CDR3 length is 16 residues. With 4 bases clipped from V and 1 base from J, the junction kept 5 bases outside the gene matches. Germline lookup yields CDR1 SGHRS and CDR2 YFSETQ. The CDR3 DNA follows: TGCGCCAGCAGCCCCACTAGCGGGGGTGGCACAGATACGCAGTATTTT. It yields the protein CASSPTSGGGTDTQYF.

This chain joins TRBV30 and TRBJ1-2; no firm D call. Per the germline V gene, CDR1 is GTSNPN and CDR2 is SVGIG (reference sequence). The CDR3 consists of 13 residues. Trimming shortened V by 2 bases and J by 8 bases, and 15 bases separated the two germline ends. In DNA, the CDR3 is TGTGCCTGGAGTCCGTTGGACCGGAGGGGCTACACCTTC. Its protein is CAWSPLDRRGYTF.

The DNA of the CDR3 is TGTGCCAGCAGCGTAGGAAACATACCCTACAATGAGCAGTTCTTC. This codes for CASSVGNIPYNEQFF. The chain joins TRBV9 to TRBJ2-1; D call uncertain. The CDR3 contains 15 residues. Germline V gene lookup returns CDR1 SGDLS and CDR2 YYNGEE. Trimming stripped 0 bases from V and 2 bases from J, with 9 bases between.

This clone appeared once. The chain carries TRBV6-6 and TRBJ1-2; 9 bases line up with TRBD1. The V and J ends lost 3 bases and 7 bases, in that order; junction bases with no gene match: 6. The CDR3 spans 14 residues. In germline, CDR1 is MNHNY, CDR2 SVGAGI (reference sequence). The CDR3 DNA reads TGTGCCAGCAGTTATTTTACAGGGGGCGGTGGCTACACCTTC. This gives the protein CASSYFTGGGGYTF.

For the CDR3, the DNA is TGCGCCAGCAGCTTGGGTGGGACTGATCCCTCCACAGATACGCAGTATTTT. Protein: CASSLGGTDPSTDTQYF. The chain combines TRBV5-1 with TRBJ2-3, with a weak D call TRBD2 (6 bases). V was clipped by 0 bases and J by 2 bases, with 16 bases between them. The CDR3 extends over 17 amino acids. CDR1 is SGHRS and CDR2 is YFSETQ in the germline V gene.

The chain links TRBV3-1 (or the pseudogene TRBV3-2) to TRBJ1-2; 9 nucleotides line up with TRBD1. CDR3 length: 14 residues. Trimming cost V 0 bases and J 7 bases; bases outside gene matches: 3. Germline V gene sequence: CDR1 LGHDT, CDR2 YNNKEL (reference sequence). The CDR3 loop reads CASSQEGDRVGYTF. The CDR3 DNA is TGTGCCAGCAGCCAAGAAGGGGACAGGGTTGGCTACACCTTC.

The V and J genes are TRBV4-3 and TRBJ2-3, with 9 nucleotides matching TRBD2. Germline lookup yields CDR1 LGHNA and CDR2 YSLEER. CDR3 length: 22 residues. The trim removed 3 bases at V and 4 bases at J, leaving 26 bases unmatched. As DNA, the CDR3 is TGCGCCAGCAGCCAGACAAGATTTGTTAGCGGGGGCTCCTCGAGTAATCCAGATACGCAGTATTTT. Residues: CASSQTRFVSGGSSSNPDTQYF.

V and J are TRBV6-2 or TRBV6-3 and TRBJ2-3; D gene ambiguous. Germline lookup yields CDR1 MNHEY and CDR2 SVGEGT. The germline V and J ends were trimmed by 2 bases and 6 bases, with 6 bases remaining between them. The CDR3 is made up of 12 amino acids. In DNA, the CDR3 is TGTGCCAGCAGTTACAATGGGGATACGCAGTATTTT. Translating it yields CASSYNGDTQYF.

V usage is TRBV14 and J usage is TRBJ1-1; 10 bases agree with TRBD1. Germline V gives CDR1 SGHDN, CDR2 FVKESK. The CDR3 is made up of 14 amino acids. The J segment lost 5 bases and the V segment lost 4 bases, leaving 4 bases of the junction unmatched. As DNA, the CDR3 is TGTGCCAGCAGCCTGACAGGGGGCTGGACTGAAGCTTTCTTT. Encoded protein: CASSLTGGWTEAFF.

The CDR3 sequence: CASSSQGHGNSPLHF. Written as DNA, the CDR3 is TGTGCCAGCAGCTCGCAGGGACATGGGAATTCACCCCTCCACTTT. The chain recombines TRBV5-4 with TRBJ1-6; TRBD1 might be the D (6 bases). CDR1 is SGHNT and CDR2 is YYREEE in the germline V gene (reference sequence). The CDR3 consists of 15 residues. V lost 3 bases, J lost 7 bases, and 14 bases lay in between.

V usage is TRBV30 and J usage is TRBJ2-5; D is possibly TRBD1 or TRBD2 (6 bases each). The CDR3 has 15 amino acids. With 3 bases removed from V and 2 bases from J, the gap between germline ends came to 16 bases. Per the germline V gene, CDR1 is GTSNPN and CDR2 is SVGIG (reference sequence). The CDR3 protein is CAWSKGGMVQETQYF. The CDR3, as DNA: TGTGCCTGGAGCAAAGGGGGGATGGTGCAAGAGACCCAGTACTTC.

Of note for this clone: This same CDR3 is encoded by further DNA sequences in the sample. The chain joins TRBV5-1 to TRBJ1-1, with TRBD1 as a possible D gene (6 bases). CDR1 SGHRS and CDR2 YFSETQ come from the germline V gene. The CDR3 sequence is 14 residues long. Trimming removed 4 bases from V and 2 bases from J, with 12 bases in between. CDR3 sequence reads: CASSGGQTNTEAFF. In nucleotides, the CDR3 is TGCGCCAGCAGCGGCGGACAGACTAACACTGAAGCTTTCTTT.

The CDR3 spells CASSLLLARGYTF. The CDR3 DNA reads as TGTGCCAGCAGTCTTCTTTTGGCGAGGGGCTACACCTTC. The chain links TRBV6-2 or TRBV6-3 to TRBJ1-2, with no clear D. This CDR3 region has 13 residues. In germline, CDR1 is MNHEY, CDR2 SVGEGT. Trimming took off 5 bases at V and 8 bases at J, with 15 bases between the two ends.

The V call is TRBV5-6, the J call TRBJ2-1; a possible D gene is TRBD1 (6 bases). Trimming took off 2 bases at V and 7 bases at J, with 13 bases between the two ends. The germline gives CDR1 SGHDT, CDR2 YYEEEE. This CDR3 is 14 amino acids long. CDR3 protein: CASSFRNRVNEQFF. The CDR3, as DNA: TGTGCCAGCAGCTTTCGCAACAGGGTGAATGAGCAGTTCTTC.

CDR3 residues: CASSWEGRKQETQYF. The CDR3 DNA sequence: TGTGCCAGCAGCTGGGAAGGACGGAAACAAGAGACCCAGTACTTC. V is TRBV5-6 and J is TRBJ2-5; the D is unclear. This CDR3 region has 15 residues. V was trimmed by 3 bases and J by 2 bases, leaving 14 bases between them. Germline CDR1 SGHDT, CDR2 YYEEEE. The whole variable domain, remainder taken from reference TRBV5-6 and TRBJ2-5, is DAGVTQSPTHLIKTRGQQVTLRCSPKSGHDTVSWYQQALGQGPQFIFQYYEEEERQRGNFPDRFSGHQFPNYSSELNVNALLLGDSALYLCASSWEGRKQETQYFGPGTRLLVL.

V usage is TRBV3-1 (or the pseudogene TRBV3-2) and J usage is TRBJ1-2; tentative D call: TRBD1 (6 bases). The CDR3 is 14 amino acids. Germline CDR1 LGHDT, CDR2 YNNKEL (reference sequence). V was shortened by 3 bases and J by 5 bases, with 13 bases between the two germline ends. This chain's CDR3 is CASSQGDKGYGYTF. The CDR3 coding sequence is TGTGCCAGCAGCCAGGGGGACAAGGGTTATGGCTACACCTTC.

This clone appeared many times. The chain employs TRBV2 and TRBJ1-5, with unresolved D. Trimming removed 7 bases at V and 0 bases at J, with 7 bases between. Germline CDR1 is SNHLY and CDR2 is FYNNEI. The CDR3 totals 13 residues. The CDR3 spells CASMRISNQPQHF. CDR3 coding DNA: TGTGCCAGCATGAGGATTAGCAATCAGCCCCAGCATTTT.

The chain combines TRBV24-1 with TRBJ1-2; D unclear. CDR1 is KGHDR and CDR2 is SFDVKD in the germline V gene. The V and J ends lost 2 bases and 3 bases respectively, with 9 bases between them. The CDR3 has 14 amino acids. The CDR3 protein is CATSDSERDYGYTF. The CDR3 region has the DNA TGTGCCACCAGTGATTCAGAACGGGACTATGGCTACACCTTC.